This entry features one TCR beta chain sequence. Its antigen remains unidentified. Base qualities are not provided; no much larger clone lies one nucleotide away. The library relied on 5' RACE. The sample was run on an Illumina HiSeq 2500. The second PCR ran for about 7 to 11 cycles and used a J-beta primer mix along with a sample-barcoded 5' primer. A template-switch 5' adaptor carrying 12 random nucleotides introduced a unique molecular identifier onto each TCR beta cDNA molecule. At least 2.5 million CDR3-containing paired-end reads were obtained from each sample. The Mint cDNA synthesis kit, primed by a TRBC-specific oligonucleotide, was used to synthesize first-strand cDNA from all RNA. Following uracil-DNA glycosylase treatment, all cDNA underwent a first 18-cycle PCR with the universal primers M1SS and BC2_uni_R. On the authors' methods: For normalization, 1 million high-quality reads, each with a distinct molecular identifier, were randomly selected from each sample. Reads with shared molecular identifiers were discarded instead of being binned into consensus sequences. CDR3 identification, clonotype clustering and error correction used MiTCR with a Q25 quality threshold and the strictest error-elimination algorithm. A nonparametric unseen species model using Euler transformation provided a lower-bound estimate of total TCR beta diversity. Using fastp trimming at Q25 and MiXCR clonotype assembly, TCRdb reanalyzed the public sequencing data and kept in-frame beta chains. One record per CDR3 amino acid sequence lists the most common genes and DNA. The V and J calls shown here were made by TCRdb, not taken from the authors' results. This sample holds 550,000 to 800,000 distinct CDR3 sequences; under 25% were observed only once. About 3.6% of the sample lies in the top ten.

Systemically healthy Caucasian individuals from Russia, around 39 in total and aged roughly 6 to 90 years, were included as donors. Around 10 milliliters of peripheral blood were collected from each donor into EDTA-treated Vacutainer tubes. Ficoll-Paque density-gradient centrifugation was used to isolate PBMCs, with at least 6.5 million obtained per sample. Total RNA was extracted from PBMCs with Trizol reagent, with at least 5.5 micrograms obtained per sample. For every donor, flow cytometry on a PBMC aliquot measured the percentage of naive CD45RAhigh/CD27high T cells. The source of the sample is a study of blood T cells in healthy people across ages (dated by TCRdb to the mid-2010s). With respect to the entire study: In model experiments, template switching captured about one uniquely barcoded TCR beta cDNA molecule for every two T cells. The study measured age-related changes in TCR beta repertoire diversity using deep sequencing normalized with unique cDNA molecular identifiers. The donors were divided into four age groups: young (average around 16 years), middle-aged (about 41), aged (about 61) and long-lived (about 80). To avoid experimental bias, donors of different ages were spread randomly across the sequencing lanes. For two donors (one aged 18 to 29 and one aged 80 or older), the study analyzed two additional independent replicas of 1 million unique cDNA reads from the same blood draw.

Findings and caveats that apply to the study as a whole: Observed TCR beta diversity per million T cells fell roughly linearly with age, and a significant reduction was already apparent by age roughly 40. Since profiling was done on bulk unsorted PBMCs, naive and antigen-experienced compartments could not be conclusively compared. Observed TCR beta diversity correlated strongly with the percentage of naive T cells measured by flow cytometry. Estimates of total diversity from one million sequenced T cells were regarded as lower bounds and underestimates. Because the CMV infection status of the donors was unknown, age-related changes in expanded clonotypes may potentially have been confounded. The long-lived group showed more naive CD4+ T cells, fewer expanded clones and increased TCR diversity than the aged group, suggesting age selection.

V is clipped by 4 bases and J by 0 bases, and the sequence between their germline boundaries is 17 bases long. For CDR1 and CDR2, the germline V gene (reference sequence) lists SEHNR and FQNEAQ. There are 17 amino acids in the CDR3, from cysteine to phenylalanine inclusive. The sequence is cut down to CDR3 DNA, 51 bases in frame from base 1. The sample consisted of blood. This TCR was recovered from an older man in good health. The chain couples TRBV7-9 to TRBJ2-3; no D gene is confidently identified. The base sequence is TGTGCCAGCAGCTCTCTTTCTCGCGGAACTAGCACAGATACGCAGTATTTT. Its amino acids are CASSSLSRGTSTDTQYF.